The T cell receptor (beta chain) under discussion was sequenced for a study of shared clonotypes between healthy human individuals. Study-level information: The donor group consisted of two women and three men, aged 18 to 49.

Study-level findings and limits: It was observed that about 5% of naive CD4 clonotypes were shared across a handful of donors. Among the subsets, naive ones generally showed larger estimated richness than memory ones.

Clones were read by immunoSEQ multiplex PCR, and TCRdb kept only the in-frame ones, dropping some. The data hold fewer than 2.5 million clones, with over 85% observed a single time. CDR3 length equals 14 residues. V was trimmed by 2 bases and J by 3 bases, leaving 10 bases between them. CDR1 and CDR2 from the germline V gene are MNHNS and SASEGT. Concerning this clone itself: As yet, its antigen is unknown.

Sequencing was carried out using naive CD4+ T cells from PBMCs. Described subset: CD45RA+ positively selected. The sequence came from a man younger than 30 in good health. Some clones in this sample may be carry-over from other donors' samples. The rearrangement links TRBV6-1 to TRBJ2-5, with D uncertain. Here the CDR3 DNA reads TGTGCCAGCAGTGAAACGGTTCGAAAAGAGACCCAGTACTTC. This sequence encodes CASSETVRKETQYF.